The T cell receptor beta chain under discussion was sequenced for a study of blood T cell repertoires in COVID-19. Study at large: Collection of acute and convalescent COVID-19 samples took place in the United States, Italy and Spain. PBMCs, B-cell-depleted T cells, or T cells were the source of the cDNA or gDNA that made up the material.

The germline V gene has CDR1 SGHVS and CDR2 FQNEAQ. Trimming cost V 0 bases and J 8 bases; bases outside gene matches: 8. The CDR3 totals 16 residues. This clone has just one count. In the authors' methods: The authors estimated nucleated cell counts from reference gene primer amplification. Assay used: immunoSEQ multiplex PCR; TCRdb lists only in-frame clones, some missing. The DNA gave D and trimming, while V, J and clone size come from that table. The sample lists about 46,000 clones, around 90% occurring once. Sequencing was performed on peripheral blood. The rearrangement links TRBV7-8 to TRBJ2-7, with 12 bases that match TRBD2. The receptor was derived from a man in his fifties with active COVID-19. As DNA, the CDR3 is TGTGCCAGCAGCTTAGCCCCTCTAGCGGGGGGGCGCCAGCAGTACTTC. Residues: CASSLAPLAGGRQQYF.